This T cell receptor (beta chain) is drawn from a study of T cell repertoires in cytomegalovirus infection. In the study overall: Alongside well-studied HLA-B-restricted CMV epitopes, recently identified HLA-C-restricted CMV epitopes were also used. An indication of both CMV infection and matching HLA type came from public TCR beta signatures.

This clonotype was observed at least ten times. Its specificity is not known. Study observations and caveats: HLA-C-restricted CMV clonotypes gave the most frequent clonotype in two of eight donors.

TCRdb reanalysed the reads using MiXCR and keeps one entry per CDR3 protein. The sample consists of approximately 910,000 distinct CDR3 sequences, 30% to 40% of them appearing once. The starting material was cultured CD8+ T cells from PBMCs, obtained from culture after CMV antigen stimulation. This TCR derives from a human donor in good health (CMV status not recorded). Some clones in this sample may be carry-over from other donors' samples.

The CDR3 protein is CASSMGDAAYEQYF. CDR3 nucleotide sequence: TGTGCCAGTAGTATGGGGGACGCAGCCTACGAGCAGTACTTC. This chain uses TRBV19 with TRBJ2-7, with D perhaps assigned TRBD1 or TRBD2 (5 bases each). The CDR3 is 14 residues long. V was clipped by 3 bases and J by 2 bases, with 11 bases between them. Germline V lookup: CDR1 LNHDA, CDR2 SQIVND (reference sequence).